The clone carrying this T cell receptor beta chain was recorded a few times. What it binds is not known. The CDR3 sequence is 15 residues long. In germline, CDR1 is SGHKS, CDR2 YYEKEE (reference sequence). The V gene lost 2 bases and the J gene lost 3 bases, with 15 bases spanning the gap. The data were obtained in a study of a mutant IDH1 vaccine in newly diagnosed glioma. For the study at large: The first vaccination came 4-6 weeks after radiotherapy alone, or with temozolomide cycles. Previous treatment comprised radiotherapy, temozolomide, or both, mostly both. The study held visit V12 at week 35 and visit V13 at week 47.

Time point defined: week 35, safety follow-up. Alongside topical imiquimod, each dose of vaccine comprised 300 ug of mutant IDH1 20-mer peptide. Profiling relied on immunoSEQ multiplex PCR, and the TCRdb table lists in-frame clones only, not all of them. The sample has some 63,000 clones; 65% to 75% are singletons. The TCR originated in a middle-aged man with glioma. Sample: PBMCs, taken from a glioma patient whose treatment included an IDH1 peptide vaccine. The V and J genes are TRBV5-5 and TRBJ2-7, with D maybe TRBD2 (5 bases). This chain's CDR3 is CASSLETLGDYEQYF. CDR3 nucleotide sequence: TGTGCCAGCAGCTTAGAAACCCTCGGGGACTACGAGCAGTACTTC. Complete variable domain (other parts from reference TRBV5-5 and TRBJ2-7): DAGVTQSPTHLIKTRGQQVTLRCSPISGHKSVSWYQQVLGQGPQFIFQYYEKEERGRGNFPDRFSARQFPNYSSELNVNALLLGDSALYLCASSLETLGDYEQYFGPGTRLTVT.